The clone carrying this T cell receptor (beta chain) was detected once. This record comes from a study of blood T cell repertoires in COVID-19. On the study more broadly: COVID-19 samples from acute and convalescent phases originated in the United States, Italy and Spain. PBMCs, B-cell-depleted T cells, or T cells provided the cDNA or gDNA that made up the material.

The CDR3 covers 15 residues. From germline, CDR1 is SEHNR and CDR2 FQNEAQ (reference sequence). The V and J ends lost 3 bases and 0 bases respectively, with 9 bases between them. In the authors' workflow: The authors estimated nucleated cell counts from reference gene primer amplification. Repertoires were generated with immunoSEQ multiplex PCR, while TCRdb's copy carries only in-frame clones and drops some. V and J calls and clone size follow that table, whereas D and trimming were derived from the DNA. Altogether a few hundred thousand clones are present, 70% to 90% being singletons, with the ten largest covering 4.1%.

The chain recombines TRBV7-9 with TRBJ2-1; D is uncertain. The source material was peripheral blood. The source of this sequence is a woman between 50 and 59 years old with active or convalescent COVID-19. CDR3 sequence: CASSFEVDSYNEQFF. CDR3 bases: TGTGCCAGCAGCTTTGAGGTTGACTCCTACAATGAGCAGTTCTTC.